Listed below are T cell receptor beta chains from one sample, sequenced in a study of T cell changes during pregnancy in multiple sclerosis. The method was immunoSEQ multiplex PCR; TCRdb's version includes in-frame clones alone and lacks a portion of them. The table lists approximately 65,000 clones, about 91% of them singletons. This material consisted of CD4+ T cells from peripheral blood mononuclear cells, taken in the first trimester of pregnancy. These receptors were obtained from a female donor with multiple sclerosis, enrolled in a pregnancy study. The CDR3 runs from the conserved cysteine through the conserved F or W. Each record gives: V gene, D gene, J gene, clone size, CDR3 DNA, CDR3 protein. A D gene is named only where the DNA matches it firmly. Clone size is shown for a subset of rows, as once, few, many or a class of expanded clone.

TRBV5-1	TRBD1	TRBJ1-1	-	TGCGCCAGCAAAACCCCGGGACAGTCAGTGAACACTGAAGCTTTCTTT	CASKTPGQSVNTEAFF
TRBV7-2	TRBD2	TRBJ2-1	-	TGTGCCAGCAGCTCCCAGCGGGGGGCAGGTAATGAGCAGTTCTTC	CASSSQRGAGNEQFF
TRBV27	-	TRBJ1-6	-	TGTGCCAGCAGTCTGACAGGTGGTTTGCCCCTCCACTTT	CASSLTGGLPLHF
TRBV11-1	-	TRBJ2-2	-	TGTGCCAGCAGCTTTCTACGGGGAACCGGGGAGCTGTTTTTT	CASSFLRGTGELFF
TRBV6-5	TRBD1	TRBJ2-7	-	TGTGCCAGCGGACAGGGTGTCTACGAGCAGTACTTC	CASGQGVYEQYF
TRBV19	TRBD1	TRBJ1-5	-	TGTGCCAGTGAAAGATTTCCGGGACAGGGGCCGGGTAGCAATCAGCCCCAGCATTTT	CASERFPGQGPGSNQPQHF
TRBV9	-	TRBJ2-2	-	TGTGCCAGCAGCGTAAAACCTCTTAGTGGCACCGGGGAGCTGTTTTTT	CASSVKPLSGTGELFF
TRBV5-1	TRBD2	TRBJ2-1	-	TGCGCCAGCAGCTTGATTCTGCGGGAGGAGGACAATGAGCAGTTCTTC	CASSLILREEDNEQFF
TRBV27	TRBD1	TRBJ1-5	-	TGTGCCAGCAGGTCGACAGGGAGCAGCAATCAGCCCCAGCATTTT	CASRSTGSSNQPQHF
TRBV5-4	-	TRBJ2-1	-	TGTGCCAGCAGCCCTGGACAGTCCACCTACAATGAGCAGTTCTTC	CASSPGQSTYNEQFF
TRBV5-4	-	TRBJ1-2	-	TGTGCCAGCAGCTTGGGCAGGGTTAACTATGGCTACACCTTC	CASSLGRVNYGYTF
TRBV27	-	TRBJ1-3	-	TGTGCCAGCAGTTTATGGCTCTCCTCTGGAAACACCATATATTTT	CASSLWLSSGNTIYF
TRBV11-3	-	TRBJ2-1	-	TGTGCCAGCAGCTTAATACGAAGCGGTGAGCAGTTCTTC	CASSLIRSGEQFF
TRBV6-1	TRBD1	TRBJ1-2	-	TGTGCCAGCTCATTACAGGGGCCCTATGGCTACACCTTC	CASSLQGPYGYTF
TRBV5-4	TRBD1	TRBJ1-2	-	TGTGCCAGCAGCCTAACAGGGGGCGCGGGCTACACCTTC	CASSLTGGAGYTF
TRBV4-2	TRBD2	TRBJ2-5	-	TGTGCCAGCAGCCAAGATCCAGCGGGGGGAGGAGAGACCCAGTACTTC	CASSQDPAGGGETQYF
TRBV6-5	-	TRBJ2-5	-	TGTGCCAGCACCGAGGCGGGGGCTCAAGAGACCCAGTACTTC	CASTEAGAQETQYF
TRBV5-4	-	TRBJ2-5	-	TGTGCCAGCAGCTCCGTAGCGTCCGAGACCCAGTACTTC	CASSSVASETQYF
TRBV6-1	-	TRBJ1-1	-	TGTGCCAGCAAACGGCAGGGACTACTGGAAGCTTTCTTT	CASKRQGLLEAFF
TRBV19	-	TRBJ2-3	-	TGTGCCAGTAGACTAGACACAGATACGCAGTATTTT	CASRLDTDTQYF
TRBV19	TRBD1	TRBJ2-1	-	TGTGCCATTTCACAAGCAGGGGGCTACTCCTACAATGAGCAGTTCTTC	CAISQAGGYSYNEQFF
TRBV7-2	-	TRBJ2-1	once	TGTGCCAGCAGCTTAAGGGGGAGCGATGAGCAGTTCTTC	CASSLRGSDEQFF